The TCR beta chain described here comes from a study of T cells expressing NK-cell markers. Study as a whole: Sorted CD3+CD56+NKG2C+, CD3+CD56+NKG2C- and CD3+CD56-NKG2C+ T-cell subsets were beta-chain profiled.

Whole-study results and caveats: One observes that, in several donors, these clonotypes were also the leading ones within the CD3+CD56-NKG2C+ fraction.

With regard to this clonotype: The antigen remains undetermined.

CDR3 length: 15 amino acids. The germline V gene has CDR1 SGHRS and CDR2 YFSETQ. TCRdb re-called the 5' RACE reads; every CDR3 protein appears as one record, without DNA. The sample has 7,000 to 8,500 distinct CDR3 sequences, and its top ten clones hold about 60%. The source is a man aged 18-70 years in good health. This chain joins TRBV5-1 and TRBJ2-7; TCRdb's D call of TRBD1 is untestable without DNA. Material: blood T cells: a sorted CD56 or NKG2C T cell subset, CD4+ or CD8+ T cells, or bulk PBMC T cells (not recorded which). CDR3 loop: CASSPGQGPLHEQYF.